The text below deals with one TCR beta chain. Profiled with immunoSEQ multiplex PCR; TCRdb holds only in-frame clones, not every one. The sample records 100,000 or so clones, approximately 94% being singletons. The sample is drawn from a study of technical replicates of blood from a few donors. The sample comprised T cells isolated from PBMCs. This clonotype was sampled from a human donor in good health.

CDR3 nucleotides: TGTGCCAGCAGTGGATACGTGGGGCCGGGCTCCTACGAGCAGTACTTC. Protein sequence: CASSGYVGPGSYEQYF. This rearrangement joins TRBV6-1 to TRBJ2-7, with D possibly TRBD1 on 5 matching bases. V was cut by 4 bases and J by 0 bases, with 16 bases left in between. Germline CDR1 is MNHNS and CDR2 is SASEGT. CDR3 length: 16 residues.